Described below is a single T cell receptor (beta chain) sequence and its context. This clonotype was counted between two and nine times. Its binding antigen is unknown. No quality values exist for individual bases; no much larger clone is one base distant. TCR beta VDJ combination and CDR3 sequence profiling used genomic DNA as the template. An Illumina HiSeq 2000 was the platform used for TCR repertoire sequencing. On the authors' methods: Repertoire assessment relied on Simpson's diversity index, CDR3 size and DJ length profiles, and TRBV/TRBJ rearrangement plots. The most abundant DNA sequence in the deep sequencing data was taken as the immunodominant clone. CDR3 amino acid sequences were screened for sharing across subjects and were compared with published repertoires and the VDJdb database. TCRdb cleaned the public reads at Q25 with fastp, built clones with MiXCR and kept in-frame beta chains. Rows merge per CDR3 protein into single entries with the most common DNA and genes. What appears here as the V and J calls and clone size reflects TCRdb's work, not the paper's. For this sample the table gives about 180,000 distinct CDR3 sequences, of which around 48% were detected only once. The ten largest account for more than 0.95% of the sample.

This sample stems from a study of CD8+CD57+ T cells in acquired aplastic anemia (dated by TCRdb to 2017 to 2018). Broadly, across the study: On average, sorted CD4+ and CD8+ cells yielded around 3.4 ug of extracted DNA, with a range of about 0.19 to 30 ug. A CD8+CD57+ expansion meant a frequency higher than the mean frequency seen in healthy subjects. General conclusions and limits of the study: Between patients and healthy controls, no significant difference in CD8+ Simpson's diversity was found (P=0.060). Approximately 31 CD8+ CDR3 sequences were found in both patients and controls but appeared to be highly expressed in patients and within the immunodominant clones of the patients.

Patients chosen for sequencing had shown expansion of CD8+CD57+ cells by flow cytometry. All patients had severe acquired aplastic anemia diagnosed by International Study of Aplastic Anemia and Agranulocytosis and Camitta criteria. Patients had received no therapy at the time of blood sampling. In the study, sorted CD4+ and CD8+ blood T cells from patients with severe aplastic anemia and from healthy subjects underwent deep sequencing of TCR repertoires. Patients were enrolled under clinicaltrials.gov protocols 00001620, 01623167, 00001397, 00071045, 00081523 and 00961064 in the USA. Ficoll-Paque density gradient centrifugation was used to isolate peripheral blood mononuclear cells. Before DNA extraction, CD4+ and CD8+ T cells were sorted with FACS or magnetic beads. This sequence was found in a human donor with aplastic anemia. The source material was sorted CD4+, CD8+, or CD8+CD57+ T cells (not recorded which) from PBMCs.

The DNA is TGTGCCAGCTCACCACGAGGGGCCAACTATAATTCACCCCTCCACTTT. Protein translation: CASSPRGANYNSPLHF. The receptor chain draws on TRBV18 and TRBJ1-6; a tentative D call is TRBD1 (5 bases match). The CDR3 spans 16 residues, from the cysteine through the phenylalanine. The only DNA kept is the CDR3, 48 bases in frame from the first base. V lost 1 base and J lost 3 bases; the stretch between them is 10 bases long. Looking up the germline V gene yields CDR1 KGHSH and CDR2 LQKENI.